This TCR beta chain is from a study of blood T cell repertoires in COVID-19. As for the study in general: The cDNA or gDNA used as material had been derived from T cells, B-cell-depleted T cells, or PBMCs.

Clones were sequenced by immunoSEQ multiplex PCR, and TCRdb holds only the in-frame ones, with some missing. The table records approximately 80,000 clones, 80% to 85% of them present only once. Trimming took 5 bases from V and 0 from J; bases not matched to a gene: 9. Germline lookup yields CDR1 SQVTM and CDR2 ANQGSEA. The CDR3 is made up of 16 amino acids. The sample consisted of peripheral blood. The chain has TRBV29-1 and TRBJ2-3; 9 bases map to TRBD2. The TCR comes from a man at least 80 years old with acute or convalescent COVID-19. The CDR3 nucleotides are TGCAGCGTTCAGCGGCTAGCGGGGCCCAGCACAGATACGCAGTATTTT. This codes for CSVQRLAGPSTDTQYF.